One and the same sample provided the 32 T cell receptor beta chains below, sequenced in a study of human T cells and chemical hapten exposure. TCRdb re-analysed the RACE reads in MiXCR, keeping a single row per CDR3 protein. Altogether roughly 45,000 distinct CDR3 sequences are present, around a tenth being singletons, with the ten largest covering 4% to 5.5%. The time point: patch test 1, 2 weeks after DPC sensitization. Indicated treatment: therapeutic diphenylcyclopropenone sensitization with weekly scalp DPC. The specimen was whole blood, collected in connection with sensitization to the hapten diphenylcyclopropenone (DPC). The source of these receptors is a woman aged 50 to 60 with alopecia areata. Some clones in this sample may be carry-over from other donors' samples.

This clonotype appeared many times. CDR3: CAWRDTKLGIYGNTIYF. The CDR3 DNA sequence: TGTGCCTGGAGAGACACGAAATTAGGGATTTACGGAAACACCATATATTTT. The rearrangement joins TRBV30 to TRBJ1-3; D remains ambiguous. From germline, CDR1 is GTSNPN and CDR2 SVGIG (reference sequence). CDR3 length: 17 residues. Trimming removed 3 bases at V and 4 bases at J, with 22 bases between. The variable domain in full, completed from reference TRBV30 and TRBJ1-3, reads SQTIHQWPATLVQPVGSPLSLECTVEGTSNPNLYWYRQAAGRGLQLLFYSVGIGQISSEVPQNLSASRPQDRQFILSSKKLLLSDSGFYLCAWRDTKLGIYGNTIYFGEGSWLTVV.

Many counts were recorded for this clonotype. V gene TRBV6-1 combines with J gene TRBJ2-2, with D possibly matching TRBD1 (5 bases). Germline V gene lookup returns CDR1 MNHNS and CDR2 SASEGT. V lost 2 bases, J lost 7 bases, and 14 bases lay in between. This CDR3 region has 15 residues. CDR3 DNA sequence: TGTGCCAGCAGTGAATACACAGCTAGGGGCGGGGAGCTGTTTTTT. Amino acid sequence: CASSEYTARGGELFF.

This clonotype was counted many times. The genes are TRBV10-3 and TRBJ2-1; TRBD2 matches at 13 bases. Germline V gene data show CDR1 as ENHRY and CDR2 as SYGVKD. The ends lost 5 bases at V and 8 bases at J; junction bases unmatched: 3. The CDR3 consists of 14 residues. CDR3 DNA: TGTGCCATCAGTACTAGCGGGAGGGCCGATGAGCAGTTCTTC. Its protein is CAISTSGRADEQFF.

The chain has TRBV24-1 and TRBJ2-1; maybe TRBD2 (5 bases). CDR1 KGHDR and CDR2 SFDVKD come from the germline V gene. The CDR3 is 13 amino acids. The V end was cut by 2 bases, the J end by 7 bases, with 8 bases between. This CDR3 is CATSDSGRNEQFF. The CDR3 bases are TGTGCCACCAGTGATTCGGGGAGAAATGAGCAGTTCTTC.

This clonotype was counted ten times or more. The CDR3 loop is CASSPDGQGGSGANVLTF. The DNA for the CDR3 is TGCGCCAGCAGCCCGGACGGACAGGGGGGCTCTGGGGCCAACGTCCTGACTTTC. The chain has TRBV5-1 and TRBJ2-6, with 10 bases aligning to TRBD1. The CDR3 consists of 18 residues. V lost 4 bases to trimming and J lost 0 bases; unmatched junction nucleotides: 7. Germline V gives CDR1 SGHRS, CDR2 YFSETQ.

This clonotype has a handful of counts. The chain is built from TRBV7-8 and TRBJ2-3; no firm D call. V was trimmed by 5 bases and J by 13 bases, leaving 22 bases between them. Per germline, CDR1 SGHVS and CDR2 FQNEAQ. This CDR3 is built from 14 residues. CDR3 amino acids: CASSPTRKTMRKYF. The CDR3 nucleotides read TGTGCCAGCAGCCCTACCCGTAAAACTATGAGAAAGTATTTT.

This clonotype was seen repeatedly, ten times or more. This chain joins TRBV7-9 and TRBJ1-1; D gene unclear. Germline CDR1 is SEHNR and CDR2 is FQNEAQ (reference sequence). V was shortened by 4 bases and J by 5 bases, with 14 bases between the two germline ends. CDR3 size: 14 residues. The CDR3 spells CASSSPTVGTEAFF. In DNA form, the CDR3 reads TGTGCCAGCAGCTCCCCAACGGTGGGTACTGAAGCTTTCTTT.

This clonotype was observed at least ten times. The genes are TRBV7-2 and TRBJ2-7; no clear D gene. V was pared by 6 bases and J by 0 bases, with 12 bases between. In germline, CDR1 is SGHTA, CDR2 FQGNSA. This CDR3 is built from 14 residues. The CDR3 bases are TGTGCCAGCAGACCCATTGGAAACTCCTACGAGCAGTACTTC. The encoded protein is CASRPIGNSYEQYF.

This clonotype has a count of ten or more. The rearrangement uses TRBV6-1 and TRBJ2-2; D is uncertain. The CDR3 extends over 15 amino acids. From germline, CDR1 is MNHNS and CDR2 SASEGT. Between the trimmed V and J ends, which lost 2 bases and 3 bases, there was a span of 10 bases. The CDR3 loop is CASSEMVSHTGELFF. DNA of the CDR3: TGTGCCAGCAGTGAAATGGTCAGCCACACCGGGGAGCTGTTTTTT.

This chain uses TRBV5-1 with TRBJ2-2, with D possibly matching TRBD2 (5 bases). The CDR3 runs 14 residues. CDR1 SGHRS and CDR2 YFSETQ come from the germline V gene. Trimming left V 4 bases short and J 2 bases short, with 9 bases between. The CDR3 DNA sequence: TGCGCCAGCAGCCTAGACTACAACACCGGGGAGCTGTTTTTT. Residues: CASSLDYNTGELFF. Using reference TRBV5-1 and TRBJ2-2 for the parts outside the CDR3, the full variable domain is KAGVTQTPRYLIKTRGQQVTLSCSPISGHRSVSWYQQTPGQGLQFLFEYFSETQRNKGNFPGRFSGRQFSNSRSEMNVSTLELGDSALYLCASSLDYNTGELFFGEGSRLTVL.

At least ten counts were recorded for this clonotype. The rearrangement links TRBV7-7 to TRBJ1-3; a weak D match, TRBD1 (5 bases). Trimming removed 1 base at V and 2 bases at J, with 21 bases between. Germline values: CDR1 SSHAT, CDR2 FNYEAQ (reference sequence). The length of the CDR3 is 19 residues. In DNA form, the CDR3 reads TGTGCCAGCAGCTTAGAGCTCCCGGGGCTTTCGTCGGCTGGAAACACCATATATTTT. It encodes CASSLELPGLSSAGNTIYF.

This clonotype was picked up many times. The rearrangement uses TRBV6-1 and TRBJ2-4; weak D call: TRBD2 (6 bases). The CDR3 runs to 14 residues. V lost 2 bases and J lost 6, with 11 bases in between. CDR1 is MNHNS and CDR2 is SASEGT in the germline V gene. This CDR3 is CASSESRGSNIQYF. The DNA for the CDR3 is TGTGCCAGCAGTGAATCGCGGGGATCAAACATTCAGTACTTC.

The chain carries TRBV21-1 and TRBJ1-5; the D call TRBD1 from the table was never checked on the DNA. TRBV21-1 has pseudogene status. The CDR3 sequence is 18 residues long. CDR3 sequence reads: CASSKALTGDLSNQPQHF. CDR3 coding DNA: TGTGCCAGCAGCAAAGCGCTAACAGGTGATCTGAGCAATCAGCCCCAGCATTTT.

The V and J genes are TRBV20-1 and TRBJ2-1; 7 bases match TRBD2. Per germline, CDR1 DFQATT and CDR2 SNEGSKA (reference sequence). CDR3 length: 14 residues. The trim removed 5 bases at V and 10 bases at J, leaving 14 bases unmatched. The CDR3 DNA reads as TGCAGTGCTCGCCGAGAGACTAGCTCGAGGGAGCAGTTCTTC. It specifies CSARRETSSREQFF.

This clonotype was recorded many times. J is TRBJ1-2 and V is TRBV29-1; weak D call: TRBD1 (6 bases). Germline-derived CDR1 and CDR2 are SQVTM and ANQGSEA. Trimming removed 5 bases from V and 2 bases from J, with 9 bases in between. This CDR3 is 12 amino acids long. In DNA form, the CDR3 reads TGCAGCGTTTCCGACAGGAACTATGGCTACACCTTC. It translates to CSVSDRNYGYTF.

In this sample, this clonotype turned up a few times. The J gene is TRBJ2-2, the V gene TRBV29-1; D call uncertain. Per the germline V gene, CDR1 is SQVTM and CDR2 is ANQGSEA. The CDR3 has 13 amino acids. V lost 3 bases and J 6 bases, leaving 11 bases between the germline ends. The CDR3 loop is CSVEVRRAGELFF. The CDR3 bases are TGCAGCGTTGAGGTCCGCCGAGCCGGGGAGCTGTTTTTT.

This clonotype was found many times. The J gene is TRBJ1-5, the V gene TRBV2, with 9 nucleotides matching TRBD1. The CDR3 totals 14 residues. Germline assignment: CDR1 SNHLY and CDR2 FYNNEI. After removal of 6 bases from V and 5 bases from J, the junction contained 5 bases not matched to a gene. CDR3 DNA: TGTGCCAGCAGCGCCGACAGGGGGTATCAGCCCCAGCATTTT. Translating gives CASSADRGYQPQHF.

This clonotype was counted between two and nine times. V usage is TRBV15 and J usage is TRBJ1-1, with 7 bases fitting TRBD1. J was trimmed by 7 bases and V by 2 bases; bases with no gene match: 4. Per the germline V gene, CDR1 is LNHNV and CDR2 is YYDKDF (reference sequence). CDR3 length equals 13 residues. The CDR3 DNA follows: TGTGCCACCAGCAGATCGGGACAGCTTGAAGCTTTCTTT. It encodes CATSRSGQLEAFF.

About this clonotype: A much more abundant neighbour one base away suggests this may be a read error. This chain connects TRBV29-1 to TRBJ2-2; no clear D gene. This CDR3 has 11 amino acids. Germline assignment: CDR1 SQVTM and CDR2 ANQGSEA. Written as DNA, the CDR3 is TGCAGCGTTGTAGTCACCGAGGAGCTGTTTTTT. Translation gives CSVVVTEELFF.

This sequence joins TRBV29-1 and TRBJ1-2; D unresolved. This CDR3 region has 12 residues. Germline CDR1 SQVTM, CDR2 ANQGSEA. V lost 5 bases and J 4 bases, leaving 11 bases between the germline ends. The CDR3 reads CSVNRDSYGYTF. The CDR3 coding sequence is TGCAGCGTTAACCGAGATAGCTATGGCTACACCTTC.

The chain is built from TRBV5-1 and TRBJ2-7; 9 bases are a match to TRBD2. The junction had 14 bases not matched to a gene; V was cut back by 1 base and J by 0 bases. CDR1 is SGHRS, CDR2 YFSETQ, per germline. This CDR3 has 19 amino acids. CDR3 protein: CASSLSAFRGTSSSYEQYF. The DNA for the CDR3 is TGCGCCAGCAGCTTGAGCGCCTTTAGGGGGACTAGCAGCTCCTACGAGCAGTACTTC. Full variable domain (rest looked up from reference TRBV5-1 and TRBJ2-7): KAGVTQTPRYLIKTRGQQVTLSCSPISGHRSVSWYQQTPGQGLQFLFEYFSETQRNKGNFPGRFSGRQFSNSRSEMNVSTLELGDSALYLCASSLSAFRGTSSSYEQYFGPGTRLTVT.

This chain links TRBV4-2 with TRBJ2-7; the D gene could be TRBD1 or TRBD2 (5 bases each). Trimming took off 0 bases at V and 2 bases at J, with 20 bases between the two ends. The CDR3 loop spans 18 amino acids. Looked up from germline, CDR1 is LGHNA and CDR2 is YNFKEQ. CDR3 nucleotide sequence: TGTGCCAGCAGCCAAGAACCTACCACTTCAGGGACCCCCTACGAGCAGTACTTC. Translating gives CASSQEPTTSGTPYEQYF.

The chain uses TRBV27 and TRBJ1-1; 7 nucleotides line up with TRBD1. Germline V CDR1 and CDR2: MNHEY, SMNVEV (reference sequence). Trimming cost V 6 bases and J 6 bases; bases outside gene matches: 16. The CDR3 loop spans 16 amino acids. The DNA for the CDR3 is TGTGCCAGCAGCGATGGGACAGACTTACCGTCTGCTGAAGCTTTCTTT. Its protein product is CASSDGTDLPSAEAFF.

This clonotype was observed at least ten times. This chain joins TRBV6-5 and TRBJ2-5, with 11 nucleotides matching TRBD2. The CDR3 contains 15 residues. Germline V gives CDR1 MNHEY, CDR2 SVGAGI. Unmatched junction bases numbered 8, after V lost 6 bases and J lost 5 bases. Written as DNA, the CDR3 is TGTGCCAGCAGGGATAGCGGGAGGGCCGTCGAGACCCAGTACTTC. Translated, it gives CASRDSGRAVETQYF.

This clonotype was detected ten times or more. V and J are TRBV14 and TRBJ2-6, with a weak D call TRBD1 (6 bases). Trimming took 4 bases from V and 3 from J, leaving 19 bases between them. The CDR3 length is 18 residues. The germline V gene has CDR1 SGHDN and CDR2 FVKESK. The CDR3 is CASSLPIFRGVGANVLTF. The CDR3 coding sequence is TGTGCCAGCAGCCTCCCTATCTTCAGGGGCGTTGGGGCCAACGTCCTGACTTTC.

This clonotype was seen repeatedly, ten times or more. As DNA, the CDR3 is TGTGCCAGCAGTTCCGACAGGGACAGGACCCAGTACTTC. This codes for CASSSDRDRTQYF. This chain joins TRBV12-3 or TRBV12-4 and TRBJ2-5, with 7 bases lining up with TRBD1. J was trimmed by 7 bases and V by 4 bases; bases with no gene match: 6. The CDR3 runs to 13 residues.

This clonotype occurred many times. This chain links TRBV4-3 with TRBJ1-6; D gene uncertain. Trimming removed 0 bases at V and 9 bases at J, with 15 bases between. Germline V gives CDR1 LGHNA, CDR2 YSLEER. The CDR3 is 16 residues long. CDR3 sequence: CASSQEVRGLGSPLHF. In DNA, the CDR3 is TGCGCCAGCAGCCAAGAAGTCCGGGGTCTTGGTTCACCCCTCCACTTT.

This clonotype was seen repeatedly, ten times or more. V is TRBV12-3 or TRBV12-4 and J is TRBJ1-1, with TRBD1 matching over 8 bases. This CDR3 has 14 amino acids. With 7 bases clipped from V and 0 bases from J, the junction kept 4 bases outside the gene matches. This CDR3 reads CASNLQGVNTEAFF. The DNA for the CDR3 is TGTGCCAGCAACTTACAGGGGGTGAACACTGAAGCTTTCTTT.

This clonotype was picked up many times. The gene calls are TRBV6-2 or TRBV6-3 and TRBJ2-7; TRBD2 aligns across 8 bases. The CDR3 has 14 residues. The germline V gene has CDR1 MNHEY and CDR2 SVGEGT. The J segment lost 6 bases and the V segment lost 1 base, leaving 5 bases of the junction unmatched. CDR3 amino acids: CASSYLAGKGEQYF. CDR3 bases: TGTGCCAGCAGTTACTTAGCGGGAAAAGGCGAGCAGTACTTC.

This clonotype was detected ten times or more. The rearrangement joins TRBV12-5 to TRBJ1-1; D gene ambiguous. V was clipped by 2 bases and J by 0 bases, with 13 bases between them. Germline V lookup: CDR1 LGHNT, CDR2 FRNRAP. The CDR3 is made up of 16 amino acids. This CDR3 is CASGLSAGHMNTEAFF. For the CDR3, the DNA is TGTGCTAGTGGTTTGTCGGCAGGCCACATGAACACTGAAGCTTTCTTT.

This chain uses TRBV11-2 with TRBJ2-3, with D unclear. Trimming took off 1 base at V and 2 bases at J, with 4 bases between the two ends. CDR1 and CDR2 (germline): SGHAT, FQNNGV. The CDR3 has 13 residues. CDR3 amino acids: CASSLGNTDTQYF. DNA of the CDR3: TGTGCCAGCAGCTTAGGGAACACAGATACGCAGTATTTT.

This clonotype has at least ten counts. The CDR3 loop reads CSARGGHTEAFF. Here the CDR3 DNA reads TGCAGTGCTAGGGGGGGGCACACTGAAGCTTTCTTT. The chain links TRBV20-1 to TRBJ1-1, with a weak D call TRBD1 (6 bases). The germline gives CDR1 DFQATT, CDR2 SNEGSKA (reference sequence). The CDR3 loop spans 12 amino acids. V lost 3 bases and J 3 bases, leaving 8 bases between the germline ends.